One and the same sample provided the 26 T cell receptor beta chains below, sequenced in a study of T cell responses to AZD1222 COVID-19 vaccine. TCRdb's table, derived via immunoSEQ multiplex PCR, lists solely in-frame clones and lacks some. The sample carries 100,000 or so clones, around 90% recorded once. The specimen was peripheral blood, collected on day 0 of AZD1222 vaccination. Receptors originate from an adult in good health.

The CDR3 spells CASSIVRRHSGNTIYF. The CDR3 bases are TGTGCCAGTAGTATAGTAAGGCGCCACTCTGGAAACACCATATATTTT. The chain couples TRBV19 to TRBJ1-3, with unresolved D. The CDR3 has 16 residues. The germline V gene has CDR1 LNHDA and CDR2 SQIVND (reference sequence). Trimming removed 1 base at V and 0 bases at J, with 10 bases between.

The rearrangement uses TRBV3-1 (or the pseudogene TRBV3-2) and TRBJ2-1, with D possibly matching TRBD2 (5 bases). Germline V CDR1 and CDR2: LGHDT, YNNKEL (reference sequence). Trimming shortened V by 5 bases and J by 8 bases, and 25 bases separated the two germline ends. The CDR3 totals 17 residues. CDR3 DNA sequence: TGTGCCAGCAGCTTCGCGGACTTTCTGGGCAGGACGCATGAGCAGTTCTTC. Amino acids: CASSFADFLGRTHEQFF.

The chain couples TRBV5-4 to TRBJ1-1; TRBD1 is a possible D gene (5 bases). The V and J ends lost 0 bases and 1 base respectively, with 7 bases between them. This CDR3 contains 14 residues. Germline V gene data show CDR1 as SGHNT and CDR2 as YYREEE (reference sequence). CDR3 loop: CASSLGGRNTEAFF. CDR3 sequence (DNA): TGTGCCAGCAGCTTGGGGGGGAGGAACACTGAAGCTTTCTTT.

The chain combines TRBV9 with TRBJ2-7; TRBD1 aligns across 8 bases. Germline V lookup: CDR1 SGDLS, CDR2 YYNGEE. The V segment lost 0 bases and the J segment 7 bases; nucleotides outside the gene matches: 12. The CDR3 runs 16 residues. CDR3 in DNA: TGTGCCAGCAGCGTAGCCCCCACGCAGGGGGCTTATGAGCAGTACTTC. The encoded protein is CASSVAPTQGAYEQYF.

The rearrangement uses TRBV20-1 and TRBJ1-2; D not resolved. Germline V gene data show CDR1 as DFQATT and CDR2 as SNEGSKA (reference sequence). The CDR3 consists of 11 residues. Trimming cost V 7 bases and J 5 bases, with 11 bases left between them. The CDR3 region has the DNA TGCAGTGTGGGCAGAACATATGGCTACACCTTC. It is translated as CSVGRTYGYTF.

The chain carries TRBV18 and TRBJ2-5, with D unresolved. The CDR3 runs to 12 residues. Germline V CDR1 and CDR2: KGHSH, LQKENI. V was clipped by 3 bases and J by 1 base, with 3 bases between them. CDR3 DNA sequence: TGTGCCAGCTCACCGCTCCAAGAGACCCAGTACTTC. It is translated as CASSPLQETQYF.

This sequence joins TRBV28 and TRBJ1-1; tentatively, D is TRBD1 (5 bases). Trimming removed 4 bases at V and 6 bases at J, with 6 bases between. The CDR3 has 11 amino acids. In germline, CDR1 is MDHEN, CDR2 SYDVKM. The CDR3 protein is CASSSGPEAFF. The DNA of the CDR3 is TGTGCCAGCAGTTCAGGGCCTGAAGCTTTCTTT.

This chain connects TRBV11-2 to TRBJ2-2; 8 nucleotides align to TRBD2. Germline V gene sequence: CDR1 SGHAT, CDR2 FQNNGV. Losses at the gene ends were 6 bases for V and 3 bases for J; bases not matched to a gene: 6. This CDR3 region has 15 residues. In nucleotides, the CDR3 is TGTGCCAGCAGATCCGGACTAGCAGACACCGGGGAGCTGTTTTTT. Translating it yields CASRSGLADTGELFF.

A single count supports this clone. The chain couples TRBV4-1 to TRBJ1-2; 10 bases align to TRBD1. The CDR3 totals 15 residues. The V segment lost 0 bases and the J segment 8 bases; nucleotides outside the gene matches: 6. Germline CDR1 and CDR2: MGHRA and YSYEKL. CDR3 residues: CASSQDGTGAEGYTF. CDR3 DNA: TGCGCCAGCAGCCAAGATGGGACAGGGGCTGAGGGCTACACCTTC.

The rearrangement links TRBV19 to TRBJ2-7; the D gene is possibly TRBD1 (5 bases). Trimming removed 6 bases from V and 3 bases from J, with 6 bases in between. The CDR3 totals 11 residues. Looked up from germline, CDR1 is LNHDA and CDR2 is SQIVND (reference sequence). DNA for the CDR3: TGTGCCAGTAGCGACAGCTACGAGCAGTACTTC. Protein: CASSDSYEQYF.

The CDR3 protein is CASSSGTATYEQYF. The CDR3 coding sequence is TGTGCCAGCAGCTCCGGGACGGCAACCTACGAGCAGTACTTC. The rearrangement uses TRBV6-5 and TRBJ2-7; D tentatively reads TRBD1 or TRBD2 (5 bases each). Trimming cost V 6 bases and J 2 bases, with 14 bases left between them. CDR3 size: 14 residues. Per the germline V gene, CDR1 is MNHEY and CDR2 is SVGAGI.

The chain links TRBV11-2 to TRBJ1-4, with a possible D match to TRBD1 (6 bases). The CDR3 covers 13 residues. Germline V gene sequence: CDR1 SGHAT, CDR2 FQNNGV. V was cut by 7 bases and J by 11 bases, with 17 bases left in between. The DNA for the CDR3 is TGTGCCAGCACCCATGGGGGGGGCGAGAAACTGTTTTTT. Encoded protein: CASTHGGGEKLFF.

This chain uses TRBV5-1 with TRBJ2-1; TRBD2 aligns across 10 bases. The germline V gene has CDR1 SGHRS and CDR2 YFSETQ. This CDR3 spans 16 amino acids. With V trimmed by 4 bases and J by 8 bases, 12 bases remained unmatched. This CDR3 reads CASSPITSGTSDEQFF. The CDR3, as DNA: TGCGCCAGCAGCCCAATAACGTCCGGGACTAGCGATGAGCAGTTCTTC.

V is TRBV5-4 and J is TRBJ1-2, with 9 bases identical to TRBD1. The germline CDR1 and CDR2 sequences are SGHNT and YYREEE (reference sequence). Trimming removed 4 bases from V and 4 bases from J; junction bases left unmatched: 11. The CDR3 runs to 16 residues. Here the CDR3 DNA reads TGTGCCAGCAGCGGGACCCCGGGACAGGGCCCCTATGGCTACACCTTC. Translating it yields CASSGTPGQGPYGYTF. The entire variable domain, with the rest obtained from reference TRBV5-4 and TRBJ1-2, is as follows: ETGVTQSPTHLIKTRGQQVTLRCSSQSGHNTVSWYQQALGQGPQFIFQYYREEENGRGNFPPRFSGLQFPNYSSELNVNALELDDSALYLCASSGTPGQGPYGYTFGSGTRLTVV.

CDR3 in DNA: TGTGCCAGCAGCACCGATTTGGGGCAGCCCCAGCATTTT. It codes for CASSTDLGQPQHF. The chain joins TRBV2 to TRBJ1-5; no definite D call. This CDR3 has 13 amino acids. Germline CDR1 SNHLY, CDR2 FYNNEI. V lost 6 bases, J lost 7 bases, and 13 bases lay in between.

This clone was seen only once. The V and J genes are TRBV5-3 and TRBJ2-3; the match to TRBD1 covers 7 bases. TRBV5-3 is an open reading frame, and its role is uncertain. The V gene end was trimmed by 3 bases and the J gene end by 0 bases; junction bases not matched to a gene: 4. The CDR3 runs 15 residues. CDR3 in amino acids: CARSWDSSSTDTQYF. The CDR3 nucleotides are TGTGCCAGAAGCTGGGACAGTTCTAGCACAGATACGCAGTATTTT.

This clone appeared once. The chain couples TRBV5-4 to TRBJ2-7; the match to TRBD1 covers 9 bases. Germline CDR1 and CDR2: SGHNT and YYREEE (reference sequence). This CDR3 has 13 residues. Trimming cost V 4 bases and J 10 bases; bases outside gene matches: 9. CDR3 sequence reads: CASSEGQGRNQYF. The CDR3 coding sequence is TGTGCCAGCAGCGAGGGACAGGGTCGTAATCAGTACTTC.

V gene TRBV7-9 combines with J gene TRBJ2-7; D is perhaps TRBD1 (5 bases). Germline CDR1 reads SEHNR; CDR2 reads FQNEAQ (reference sequence). Trimming shortened V by 4 bases and J by 5 bases, and 9 bases separated the two germline ends. The CDR3 extends over 12 amino acids. Here the CDR3 reads CASSSPGNEQYF. The CDR3, as DNA: TGTGCCAGCAGCTCCCCAGGGAACGAGCAGTACTTC.

This clone showed up just once. This chain joins TRBV9 and TRBJ1-4; D remains unclear. The CDR3 length is 14 residues. V dropped 4 bases and J dropped 0 bases, with 7 bases sitting between them. The germline gives CDR1 SGDLS, CDR2 YYNGEE. This chain's CDR3 is CASSPEATNEKLFF. CDR3 sequence (DNA): TGTGCCAGCAGCCCAGAAGCAACTAATGAAAAACTGTTTTTT.

The chain employs TRBV2 and TRBJ1-2, with TRBD1 matching 7 bases. Germline-derived CDR1 and CDR2 are SNHLY and FYNNEI. V was pared by 1 base and J by 6 bases, with 5 bases of the junction left unmatched. This CDR3 contains 14 residues. The CDR3 is CASSEEGARNGYTF. The CDR3 DNA follows: TGTGCCAGCAGTGAAGAGGGGGCGCGTAATGGCTACACCTTC.

V is TRBV4-1 and J is TRBJ1-2; D not resolved. The CDR3 consists of 13 residues. Trimming shortened V by 2 bases and J by 6 bases, and 10 bases separated the two germline ends. The germline gives CDR1 MGHRA, CDR2 YSYEKL. The CDR3 spells CASSQRELHGYTF. For the CDR3, the DNA is TGCGCCAGCAGCCAAAGGGAGCTACATGGCTACACCTTC.

The chain recombines TRBV5-5 with TRBJ2-7; perhaps D is TRBD1 or TRBD2 (5 bases each). The CDR3 runs 15 residues. V was pared by 2 bases and J by 3 bases, with 15 bases between. Looked up from germline, CDR1 is SGHKS and CDR2 is YYEKEE (reference sequence). The CDR3 loop reads CASSLRYLGDYEQYF. The CDR3 DNA follows: TGTGCCAGCAGCTTAAGGTACTTGGGGGACTACGAGCAGTACTTC.

V and J are TRBV6-6 and TRBJ2-7, with D unclear. Germline CDR1 is MNHNY and CDR2 is SVGAGI (reference sequence). The V end lost 7 bases, the J end lost 1 base, and 20 bases lay between the germline ends. The CDR3 totals 16 residues. The CDR3 is CASTLTPLTPSYEQYF. As DNA, the CDR3 is TGTGCCAGCACCCTGACCCCCCTTACCCCGTCCTACGAGCAGTACTTC.

The chain combines TRBV10-1 with TRBJ2-7; TRBD1 agrees at 10 bases. The V gene's germline CDR1 is WNHNN and CDR2 SYGVQD (reference sequence). The CDR3 has 15 amino acids. V dropped 0 bases and J dropped 2; count of bases not matched to a gene: 1. CDR3 in amino acids: CASSESGTGAYEQYF. The CDR3 coding sequence is TGCGCCAGCAGTGAGTCTGGGACAGGGGCCTACGAGCAGTACTTC.

The chain combines TRBV6-5 with TRBJ1-4; D uncertain. V lost 4 bases and J lost 0, with 12 bases in between. This CDR3 comprises 16 residues. The germline V gene has CDR1 MNHEY and CDR2 SVGAGI. The CDR3, as DNA: TGTGCCAGCAGTTTTCCCCAGTCGACAACTAATGAAAAACTGTTTTTT. Translating gives CASSFPQSTTNEKLFF.

CDR3 sequence reads: CASSHPGQGAYTQYF. CDR3 DNA: TGTGCCAGCAGCCATCCGGGACAGGGGGCTTATACGCAGTATTTT. The V gene is TRBV5-4, the J gene TRBJ2-3; 12 bases fit TRBD1. This CDR3 has 15 amino acids. The V gene's germline CDR1 is SGHNT and CDR2 YYREEE (reference sequence). The V segment lost 4 bases and the J segment 7 bases; nucleotides outside the gene matches: 7.